These T cell receptor beta chains were read from a single sample in a study of blood T cells in healthy people across ages. TCRdb analysed the 5' RACE reads with MiXCR anew, one entry per CDR3 protein. The repertoire consists of almost 550,000 distinct CDR3 sequences, with less than 25% occurring once and the leading ten covering 8.5% to 9.5%. These data were likewise used in another study, on T cells of mothers and their children.

Sequenced material: blood. Every receptor here comes from a boy aged 5-17 years in good health. The CDR3 runs from the conserved cysteine through the conserved F or W.

J gene: TRBJ2-7; V gene: TRBV6-6; CDR3 protein: CASSYSIGTGGTDEQYF
J gene: TRBJ2-5; V gene: TRBV20-1; CDR3 protein: CSAPRLAGRLQETQYF
J gene: TRBJ2-4; V gene: TRBV7-8; CDR3 protein: CASSSSRELRNIQYF
J gene: TRBJ2-4; V gene: TRBV9; CDR3 protein: CASSVVPGNIQYF
J gene: TRBJ2-4; V gene: TRBV7-2; CDR3 protein: CASSQQGAKNIQYF
J gene: TRBJ1-1; V gene: TRBV30; CDR3 protein: CAWSGQGVPEAFF
J gene: TRBJ2-2; V gene: TRBV6-2/TRBV6-3; CDR3 protein: CASMRQANTGELFF
J gene: TRBJ2-5; V gene: TRBV27; CDR3 protein: CASSLTWGQPMLEQYF
J gene: TRBJ2-3; V gene: TRBV20-1; CDR3 protein: CSAGLRPPLYTQYF
J gene: .; V gene: TRBV7-2; CDR3 protein: CASSLVAGGTFDEQYF
J gene: TRBJ2-7; V gene: TRBV18; CDR3 protein: CASSLGTGETYEQYF
J gene: TRBJ1-5; V gene: TRBV12-3/TRBV12-4; CDR3 protein: CASSFSGPQHF
J gene: TRBJ2-2; V gene: TRBV4-3; CDR3 protein: CASSQARGTYTGELFF
J gene: TRBJ2-3; V gene: TRBV20-1; CDR3 protein: CSAHLPSTDTQYF
J gene: TRBJ2-1; V gene: TRBV14; CDR3 protein: CASSQVGIRDSYNEQFF
J gene: TRBJ2-3; V gene: TRBV20-1; CDR3 protein: CSARVYRGTTDTQYF
J gene: TRBJ2-1; V gene: TRBV7-6; CDR3 protein: CASSGLRDRASEQFF
J gene: TRBJ2-5; V gene: TRBV19; CDR3 protein: CASRLVWGSQETQYF
J gene: TRBJ2-5; V gene: TRBV20-1; CDR3 protein: CSARDRQETQYF
J gene: TRBJ1-3; V gene: TRBV29-1; CDR3 protein: CSAGTASGNTIYF
J gene: TRBJ1-1; V gene: TRBV27; CDR3 protein: CASSPDRDTEAFF
J gene: TRBJ2-1; V gene: TRBV2; CDR3 protein: CASFRGIGYNEQFF
J gene: TRBJ2-6; V gene: TRBV5-1; CDR3 protein: CASSLSPGRGANVLTF
J gene: .; V gene: TRBV10-3; CDR3 protein: CAISESKGSNEQFF
J gene: TRBJ2-7; V gene: TRBV20-1; CDR3 protein: CSARNFEGSYEQYF
J gene: TRBJ2-7; V gene: TRBV4-1; CDR3 protein: CASSFHGEQYF
J gene: TRBJ2-4; V gene: TRBV7-4; CDR3 protein: CASSFPGVAKNIQYF
J gene: TRBJ1-2; V gene: TRBV6-5; CDR3 protein: CASGMDRSYGYTF
J gene: TRBJ2-3; V gene: TRBV6-4; CDR3 protein: CASSPSMGAVTQYF
J gene: TRBJ2-2; V gene: TRBV20-1; CDR3 protein: CSARKNLASTGELFF
J gene: TRBJ2-1; V gene: TRBV6-4; CDR3 protein: CASSVGRDSYNEQFF
J gene: .; V gene: TRBV9; CDR3 protein: CASSPPGRTYEQYF
J gene: TRBJ2-7; V gene: TRBV7-2; CDR3 protein: CASSLSGRSSYEQYF
J gene: .; V gene: TRBV12-3/TRBV12-4; CDR3 protein: CASSLRRVWQFF
J gene: TRBJ2-2; V gene: TRBV29-1; CDR3 protein: CSAEDRGLTGELFF
J gene: TRBJ2-5; V gene: TRBV29-1; CDR3 protein: CSVGARGGWETQYF
J gene: TRBJ1-1; V gene: TRBV7-9; CDR3 protein: CASSLIGGNTGAFF
J gene: TRBJ1-5; V gene: TRBV2; CDR3 protein: CASSGGRGNQPQHF
J gene: TRBJ2-5; V gene: TRBV7-9; CDR3 protein: CASNRGVLETQYF
J gene: TRBJ2-7; V gene: TRBV7-6; CDR3 protein: CASSPLGQSYEQYF
J gene: TRBJ2-7; V gene: TRBV10-3; CDR3 protein: CAISDHGMYQRYEQYF
J gene: TRBJ2-5; V gene: TRBV20-1; CDR3 protein: CSANRETQYF
J gene: TRBJ2-5; V gene: TRBV7-2; CDR3 protein: CASSSPSGGQETQCF
J gene: TRBJ2-4; V gene: TRBV5-6; CDR3 protein: CASSSPGQGDIQYF
J gene: TRBJ2-7; V gene: TRBV5-5; CDR3 protein: CASSVGTYQETVYEQYF
J gene: TRBJ2-7; V gene: TRBV9; CDR3 protein: CASSVEAGGSYEQYF
J gene: TRBJ2-5; V gene: TRBV29-1; CDR3 protein: CSVDGLGLGSRTADQETQYF
J gene: .; V gene: TRBV11-2; CDR3 protein: CASSLAGTGGGETQYF
J gene: TRBJ2-2; V gene: TRBV7-9; CDR3 protein: CASSLTRQDTGELFF
J gene: TRBJ1-6; V gene: TRBV27; CDR3 protein: CASFSNSPLHF
J gene: TRBJ1-3; V gene: TRBV25-1; CDR3 protein: CASSDASSGNTIYF
J gene: TRBJ1-2; V gene: TRBV9; CDR3 protein: CASSGNYGYTF
J gene: .; V gene: TRBV27; CDR3 protein: CASSSSVRGEQFF
J gene: TRBJ2-5; V gene: TRBV7-8; CDR3 protein: CASRETGGKTQYF
J gene: TRBJ1-1; V gene: TRBV29-1; CDR3 protein: CSVDQWGEAFF